A selection of T cell receptor beta chains follows, all from one sample in a study of T-cell memory formation after mild COVID-19. TCRdb re-analysed the 5' RACE reads in MiXCR, keeping a single row per CDR3 protein. The data hold around 420,000 distinct CDR3 sequences, with approximately 24% observed a single time. The specimen was PBMCs or a T cell subset sorted from them (not recorded which). These receptor sequences come from an adult woman who had mild COVID-19 (a few samples of this study predate the infection). Cell type and time point are not known. CDR3s include the opening cysteine and the closing phenylalanine or tryptophan. Each record gives: V gene, D gene, clone size, J gene, CDR3 protein, CDR3 DNA. D genes are given only for firm matches. Size tells how often a clone was seen (once, few, many) or the class of an expanded clone, and some rows leave it out.

V gene: TRBV6-2/TRBV6-3
D gene: -
clone size: few
J gene: TRBJ1-1
CDR3 protein: CASSRLILNTEAFF
CDR3 DNA: TGTGCCAGCAGTCGACTGATACTGAACACTGAAGCTTTCTTT

V gene: TRBV7-9
D gene: -
clone size: few
J gene: TRBJ1-1
CDR3 protein: CASSLEGGIEAFF
CDR3 DNA: TGTGCCAGCAGCTTAGAGGGGGGCATAGAAGCTTTCTTT

V gene: TRBV2
D gene: TRBD1
clone size: few
J gene: TRBJ1-2
CDR3 protein: CASRRTGGLGGYTF
CDR3 DNA: TGTGCCAGCAGACGGACAGGGGGCTTGGGTGGCTACACCTTC

V gene: TRBV19
D gene: -
clone size: -
J gene: TRBJ1-2
CDR3 protein: CASSIVGQPNYGYTF
CDR3 DNA: TGTGCCAGTAGTATCGTGGGACAACCTAACTATGGCTACACCTTC

V gene: TRBV3-1
D gene: -
clone size: few
J gene: TRBJ1-1
CDR3 protein: CASSQVALGAMNTEAFF
CDR3 DNA: TGTGCCAGCAGCCAAGTTGCTCTCGGGGCGATGAACACTGAAGCTTTCTTT

V gene: TRBV18
D gene: -
clone size: few
J gene: TRBJ2-1
CDR3 protein: CASSESYNEQFF
CDR3 DNA: TGTGCCAGCTCAGAATCCTACAATGAGCAGTTCTTC

V gene: TRBV12-3/TRBV12-4
D gene: -
clone size: few
J gene: TRBJ2-7
CDR3 protein: CASSRLYEQYF
CDR3 DNA: TGTGCCAGCAGTCGACTGTACGAGCAGTACTTC

V gene: TRBV15
D gene: -
clone size: few
J gene: TRBJ2-5
CDR3 protein: CATSNANRVQETQYF
CDR3 DNA: TGTGCCACCAGCAATGCGAACAGGGTCCAAGAGACCCAGTACTTC

V gene: TRBV29-1
D gene: -
clone size: few
J gene: TRBJ1-2
CDR3 protein: CSACWGNYGYTF
CDR3 DNA: TGCAGCGCATGCTGGGGGAACTATGGCTACACCTTC

V gene: TRBV3-1
D gene: -
clone size: -
J gene: TRBJ2-5
CDR3 protein: CASSQDIGKLQETQYF
CDR3 DNA: TGTGCCAGCAGCCAAGATATTGGCAAACTCCAAGAGACCCAGTACTTC

V gene: TRBV5-1
D gene: TRBD1
clone size: few
J gene: TRBJ1-1
CDR3 protein: CASRDRPDQNTEAFF
CDR3 DNA: TGCGCCAGCAGGGACAGGCCAGACCAGAACACTGAAGCTTTCTTT

V gene: TRBV6-5
D gene: -
clone size: few
J gene: TRBJ2-2
CDR3 protein: CASSEPATTNTGELFF
CDR3 DNA: TGTGCCAGCAGTGAACCCGCGACAACGAACACCGGGGAGCTGTTTTTT

V gene: TRBV29-1
D gene: -
clone size: -
J gene: TRBJ1-2
CDR3 protein: CSVLTRTANYGYTF
CDR3 DNA: TGCAGCGTCCTCACTCGGACGGCTAACTATGGCTACACCTTC

V gene: TRBV24-1
D gene: TRBD1
clone size: few
J gene: TRBJ2-7
CDR3 protein: CATSDPGTVEGEQYF
CDR3 DNA: TGTGCCACCAGTGACCCGGGGACAGTTGAGGGCGAGCAGTACTTC

V gene: TRBV20-1
D gene: -
clone size: few
J gene: TRBJ1-4
CDR3 protein: CSGTNRARYNEKLFF
CDR3 DNA: TGCAGCGGCACCAACAGGGCTCGCTATAATGAAAAACTGTTTTTT

V gene: TRBV19
D gene: TRBD1
clone size: -
J gene: TRBJ2-7
CDR3 protein: CASSRTGTGGYEQYF
CDR3 DNA: TGTGCCAGTAGTCGTACCGGGACAGGGGGTTACGAGCAGTACTTC

V gene: TRBV5-6
D gene: -
clone size: -
J gene: TRBJ1-5
CDR3 protein: CASSLFQASGGNQPQHF
CDR3 DNA: TGTGCCAGCAGCTTATTTCAGGCCTCTGGGGGCAATCAGCCCCAGCATTTT

V gene: TRBV7-9
D gene: -
clone size: -
J gene: TRBJ1-2
CDR3 protein: CASIRPGAANGYTF
CDR3 DNA: TGTGCCAGCATCAGGCCGGGGGCTGCGAATGGCTACACCTTC

V gene: TRBV28
D gene: -
clone size: few
J gene: TRBJ2-7
CDR3 protein: CASSLGSAGQEEQYF
CDR3 DNA: TGTGCCAGCAGCCTAGGGTCGGCAGGGCAGGAGGAGCAGTACTTC

V gene: TRBV12-3/TRBV12-4
D gene: -
clone size: -
J gene: TRBJ1-5
CDR3 protein: CASSLTGIGNQPQHF
CDR3 DNA: TGTGCCAGCAGTTTGACAGGCATCGGCAATCAGCCCCAGCATTTT

V gene: TRBV7-2
D gene: -
clone size: -
J gene: TRBJ1-2
CDR3 protein: CASSRSTTDYTF
CDR3 DNA: TGTGCCAGCAGCCGCTCTACGACTGACTACACCTTC

V gene: TRBV5-1
D gene: TRBD1
clone size: few
J gene: TRBJ2-7
CDR3 protein: CASSIDRAEQYF
CDR3 DNA: TGCGCCAGCAGCATCGACAGGGCCGAGCAGTACTTC

V gene: TRBV7-8
D gene: TRBD1
clone size: many
J gene: TRBJ2-2
CDR3 protein: CASSRGQAGELFF
CDR3 DNA: TGTGCCAGCAGCAGGGGACAGGCTGGGGAGCTGTTTTTT

V gene: TRBV4-1
D gene: -
clone size: -
J gene: TRBJ1-3
CDR3 protein: CASSQGVVGSGNTIYF
CDR3 DNA: TGCGCCAGCAGCCAAGGGGTGGTAGGCTCTGGAAACACCATATATTTT

V gene: TRBV20-1
D gene: TRBD1
clone size: -
J gene: TRBJ2-2
CDR3 protein: CSAQDRSNTGELFF
CDR3 DNA: TGCAGTGCACAGGACAGGTCGAACACCGGGGAGCTGTTTTTT

V gene: TRBV6-2/TRBV6-3
D gene: -
clone size: few
J gene: TRBJ1-6
CDR3 protein: CASSRRPGGNSPLHF
CDR3 DNA: TGTGCCAGCAGCCGCCGTCCCGGCGGTAATTCACCCCTCCACTTT

V gene: TRBV11-2
D gene: -
clone size: -
J gene: TRBJ2-5
CDR3 protein: CASSSDWETQYF
CDR3 DNA: TGTGCCAGCAGCTCCGATTGGGAGACCCAGTACTTC

V gene: TRBV3-1
D gene: -
clone size: -
J gene: TRBJ2-1
CDR3 protein: CASSHRGGGRNEQFF
CDR3 DNA: TGTGCCAGCAGCCACAGAGGGGGGGGTCGGAATGAGCAGTTCTTC

V gene: TRBV6-5
D gene: -
clone size: -
J gene: TRBJ2-2
CDR3 protein: CASLSGGTAGELFF
CDR3 DNA: TGTGCCAGCTTATCGGGGGGCACCGCCGGGGAGCTGTTTTTT

V gene: TRBV5-1
D gene: -
clone size: few
J gene: TRBJ2-5
CDR3 protein: CASSLDVSSQETQYF
CDR3 DNA: TGCGCCAGCAGCTTGGATGTCAGCAGCCAAGAGACCCAGTACTTC

V gene: TRBV7-2
D gene: TRBD2
clone size: many
J gene: TRBJ2-3
CDR3 protein: CASTVTSGGATQYF
CDR3 DNA: TGTGCCAGCACCGTGACTAGCGGCGGGGCTACGCAGTATTTT

V gene: TRBV2
D gene: -
clone size: -
J gene: TRBJ1-1
CDR3 protein: CASTFLGVNTEAFF
CDR3 DNA: TGTGCCAGCACCTTCCTTGGGGTGAACACTGAAGCTTTCTTT

V gene: TRBV9
D gene: -
clone size: -
J gene: TRBJ1-1
CDR3 protein: CASSVGSGNTEAFF
CDR3 DNA: TGTGCCAGCAGCGTAGGGTCGGGGAACACTGAAGCTTTCTTT

V gene: TRBV4-1
D gene: -
clone size: -
J gene: TRBJ2-1
CDR3 protein: CASSTPGSSYNEQFF
CDR3 DNA: TGCGCCAGCAGCACTCCGGGGAGCTCCTACAATGAGCAGTTCTTC

V gene: TRBV10-3
D gene: TRBD2
clone size: -
J gene: TRBJ2-1
CDR3 protein: CAISPTSGGPGEQFF
CDR3 DNA: TGTGCCATCAGCCCGACTAGCGGGGGGCCGGGTGAGCAGTTCTTC

V gene: TRBV2
D gene: -
clone size: once
J gene: TRBJ2-7
CDR3 protein: CASSESLQEQYF
CDR3 DNA: TGTGCCAGCAGTGAAAGCTTGCAGGAGCAGTACTTC